The 29 T cell receptor beta chains in this list originate from one sample, sequenced in a study of OX40 agonist ivuxolimab in advanced cancers. The table came from immunoSEQ multiplex PCR; TCRdb's copy has only in-frame clones and leaves some out. The repertoire consists of over 85,000 clones, with roughly 87% occurring once and the leading ten covering 1.5% to 2%. The specimen comprised CD4+ or CD8+ T cells sorted from blood, sampled in a trial of the OX40 agonist ivuxolimab. The origin of the receptors is an adult with an advanced solid tumor such as melanoma, head and neck, liver or kidney cancer.

V gene TRBV4-3 combines with J gene TRBJ2-6; D is tentatively TRBD1 or TRBD2 (5 bases each). Trimming took off 0 bases at V and 3 bases at J, with 9 bases between the two ends. The CDR3 extends over 16 amino acids. Germline CDR1 LGHNA, CDR2 YSLEER. The CDR3 region has the DNA TGCGCCAGCAGCCAAGATCAGGGAGTTGGGGCCAACGTCCTGACTTTC. It is translated as CASSQDQGVGANVLTF.

This chain uses TRBV7-8 with TRBJ2-2; D uncertain. The ends were cut back, 2 bases at V and 0 bases at J, with 7 bases in the middle. CDR1 SGHVS and CDR2 FQNEAQ come from the germline V gene. The CDR3 is 15 residues long. CDR3 sequence: CASSLSQANTGELFF. CDR3 DNA sequence: TGTGCCAGCAGCTTATCCCAAGCGAACACCGGGGAGCTGTTTTTT.

The J gene is TRBJ2-7, the V gene TRBV9; no definite D call. CDR3 length: 14 residues. Looked up from germline, CDR1 is SGDLS and CDR2 is YYNGEE. V dropped 0 bases and J dropped 4 bases, with 11 bases sitting between them. The CDR3 nucleotides are TGTGCCAGCAGCGTAGAATTAGTCAGTTACGAGCAGTACTTC. Amino acid sequence: CASSVELVSYEQYF.

This chain links TRBV4-3 with TRBJ2-5, with a tentative D call TRBD2 (6 bases). Germline V gives CDR1 LGHNA, CDR2 YSLEER. V lost 2 bases to trimming and J lost 2 bases, with 12 bases between them. The CDR3 loop spans 15 amino acids. In DNA, the CDR3 is TGCGCCAGCAGCCAACTGGGACTGATTCAAGAGACCCAGTACTTC. Its protein product is CASSQLGLIQETQYF.

The chain carries TRBV5-6 and TRBJ2-4, with 7 bases matching TRBD1. Trimming removed 4 bases from V and 1 base from J; junction bases left unmatched: 5. Germline CDR1 reads SGHDT; CDR2 reads YYEEEE. The CDR3 is 15 residues long. The CDR3 DNA is TGTGCCAGCAGCCTCAGGGGGATCGCCAAAAACATTCAGTACTTC. It yields the protein CASSLRGIAKNIQYF.

The chain combines TRBV19 with TRBJ1-1, with 9 bases aligning to TRBD1. Trimming cost V 1 base and J 0 bases; bases outside gene matches: 6. The CDR3 runs to 17 residues. The germline V gene has CDR1 LNHDA and CDR2 SQIVND (reference sequence). The CDR3 nucleotides read TGTGCCAGTAGTATAGCAGGACAGGGGATAATGAACACTGAAGCTTTCTTT. Translation: CASSIAGQGIMNTEAFF. Filled out from reference TRBV19 and TRBJ1-1, the complete variable domain reads DGGITQSPKYLFRKEGQNVTLSCEQNLNHDAMYWYRQDPGQGLRLIYYSQIVNDFQKGDIAEGYSVSREKKESFPLTVTSAQKNPTAFYLCASSIAGQGIMNTEAFFGQGTRLTVV.

The chain recombines TRBV19 with TRBJ1-2; D perhaps matches TRBD1 (6 bases). Trimming pared 6 bases from V and 2 bases from J, leaving 16 bases between. The CDR3 contains 15 residues. The germline CDR1 and CDR2 sequences are LNHDA and SQIVND (reference sequence). CDR3 nucleotide sequence: TGTGCCAGTAGCGAACAGGGAACAGCGAACTATGGCTACACCTTC. It is translated as CASSEQGTANYGYTF.

The rearrangement joins TRBV6-5 to TRBJ1-1; D gene uncertain. The CDR3 runs 11 residues. The germline CDR1 and CDR2 sequences are MNHEY and SVGAGI. V gave up 7 bases and J gave up 7 bases, with 10 bases separating them. The CDR3 loop is CASKKDLEAFF. The CDR3 bases are TGTGCCAGCAAAAAGGACCTTGAAGCTTTCTTT.

J is TRBJ2-7 and V is TRBV30, with D possibly matching TRBD2 (6 bases). V dropped 3 bases and J dropped 5 bases, with 14 bases sitting between them. Germline values: CDR1 GTSNPN, CDR2 SVGIG (reference sequence). This CDR3 contains 13 residues. The CDR3, as DNA: TGTGCCTGGAGGACCGGGACTCACGACGAGCAGTACTTC. This gives the protein CAWRTGTHDEQYF. The full variable domain, completed using reference TRBV30 and TRBJ2-7, is SQTIHQWPATLVQPVGSPLSLECTVEGTSNPNLYWYRQAAGRGLQLLFYSVGIGQISSEVPQNLSASRPQDRQFILSSKKLLLSDSGFYLCAWRTGTHDEQYFGPGTRLTVT.

The genes are TRBV19 and TRBJ2-1; no firm D call. Per the germline V gene, CDR1 is LNHDA and CDR2 is SQIVND (reference sequence). V shed 4 bases and J shed 5 bases, with 18 bases lying between them. CDR3 length equals 16 residues. CDR3 DNA sequence: TGTGCCAGTAGTACCCAGGCTAGAAACCCTCACAATGAGCAGTTCTTC. Translation gives CASSTQARNPHNEQFF.

V gene TRBV4-3 combines with J gene TRBJ2-1; 7 nucleotides line up with TRBD2. Trimming at V came to 1 base and at J to 9 bases, leaving 9 bases not matched to a gene. The CDR3 totals 15 residues. Germline lookup yields CDR1 LGHNA and CDR2 YSLEER. The CDR3 reads CASSQARGRGSEQFF. The CDR3 nucleotides read TGCGCCAGCAGCCAAGCTCGAGGGAGGGGTAGTGAGCAGTTCTTC.

The V gene is TRBV29-1, the J gene TRBJ1-3; no clear D. Per the germline V gene, CDR1 is SQVTM and CDR2 is ANQGSEA. This CDR3 is built from 13 residues. Trimming pared 7 bases from V and 2 bases from J, leaving 12 bases between. This chain's CDR3 is CSAQNHPGNTIYF. In DNA form, the CDR3 reads TGCAGCGCCCAGAACCACCCTGGAAACACCATATATTTT.

This rearrangement joins TRBV5-1 to TRBJ2-7; possible D gene TRBD1, 5 bases. This CDR3 has 14 residues. V lost 2 bases to trimming and J lost 6 bases, with 15 bases between them. Germline-derived CDR1 and CDR2 are SGHRS and YFSETQ. CDR3 region: CASSFGHSVLEQYF. The CDR3 nucleotides are TGCGCCAGCAGCTTCGGACATAGTGTACTCGAGCAGTACTTC. The full variable domain, in which reference TRBV5-1 and TRBJ2-7 provide the parts outside the CDR3, is KAGVTQTPRYLIKTRGQQVTLSCSPISGHRSVSWYQQTPGQGLQFLFEYFSETQRNKGNFPGRFSGRQFSNSRSEMNVSTLELGDSALYLCASSFGHSVLEQYFGPGTRLTVT.

This chain uses TRBV7-9 with TRBJ2-7; 10 bases line up with TRBD1. This CDR3 has 14 residues. Germline trimming cut 3 bases from V and 2 bases from J; bases unmatched to any gene: 1. CDR1 and CDR2 (germline): SEHNR, FQNEAQ (reference sequence). In nucleotides, the CDR3 is TGTGCCAGCAGCTTGACAGGGGGCACCTACGAGCAGTACTTC. This translates into CASSLTGGTYEQYF.

The chain carries TRBV10-3 and TRBJ2-7, with D possibly TRBD1 on 5 matching bases. CDR3 length: 12 residues. Germline V CDR1 and CDR2: ENHRY, SYGVKD. V lost 6 bases and J lost 2, with 8 bases in between. The CDR3 DNA is TGTGCCATCAGGGACACCACCTACGAGCAGTACTTC. Encoded protein: CAIRDTTYEQYF.

The chain carries TRBV11-1 and TRBJ2-3; 12 bases fit TRBD2. Germline CDR1 and CDR2: SGHAT and FQDESV (reference sequence). The J segment lost 6 bases and the V segment lost 3 bases, leaving 7 bases of the junction unmatched. The CDR3 is made up of 16 amino acids. In DNA form, the CDR3 reads TGTGCCAGCAGCTTTGAGACTAGCGGGAGCGGCGATACGCAGTATTTT. This translates into CASSFETSGSGDTQYF.

The chain couples TRBV6-1 to TRBJ2-1, with TRBD1 matching over 8 bases. The ends lost 0 bases at V and 2 bases at J; junction bases unmatched: 3. The CDR3 covers 16 residues. Germline loops: CDR1 MNHNS, CDR2 SASEGT. The CDR3 coding sequence is TGTGCCAGCAGTGAAGCGTGGGACAGGACCTACAATGAGCAGTTCTTC. Translating gives CASSEAWDRTYNEQFF.

The chain has TRBV19 and TRBJ1-1; possible D gene TRBD1, 5 bases. The CDR3 runs to 13 residues. V was clipped by 2 bases and J by 3 bases, with 7 bases between them. The germline V gene has CDR1 LNHDA and CDR2 SQIVND (reference sequence). The CDR3 spells CASSISQDTEAFF. The CDR3 DNA sequence: TGTGCCAGTAGTATATCACAGGACACTGAAGCTTTCTTT.

Notes on this clone: A junction boundary mismatches the germline segment, possibly from a read error. The chain recombines TRBV11-3 with TRBJ2-1; no reliable D call. The V gene's germline CDR1 is SGHNT and CDR2 YENEEA. The CDR3 is made up of 13 amino acids. The CDR3 DNA is TGTGCCAGCAACGCGGCCTCCTACAATGAGCGGTTCTTC. This translates into CASNAASYNERFF. The full variable domain, completed using reference TRBV11-3 and TRBJ2-1, is EAGVVQSPRYKIIEKKQPVAFWCNPISGHNTLYWYLQNLGQGPELLIRYENEEAVDDSQLPKDRFSAERLKGVDSTLKIQPAELGDSAVYLCASNAASYNERFFGPGTRLTVL.

In this sample, this clone turned up a few times. The chain uses TRBV18 and TRBJ1-2; TRBD1 aligns across 8 bases. This CDR3 has 16 residues. V trimming: 2 bases; J trimming: 4 bases; junction bases outside the gene matches: 9. Germline assignment: CDR1 KGHSH and CDR2 LQKENI. CDR3 sequence (DNA): TGTGCCAGCTCACCAAGCCGGGACAGGACCATCTATGGCTACACCTTC. It is translated as CASSPSRDRTIYGYTF. Full variable domain (rest looked up from reference TRBV18 and TRBJ1-2): NAGVMQNPRHLVRRRGQEARLRCSPMKGHSHVYWYRQLPEEGLKFMVYLQKENIIDESGMPKERFSAEFPKEGPSILRIQQVVRGDSAAYFCASSPSRDRTIYGYTFGSGTRLTVV.

This chain joins TRBV5-1 and TRBJ2-2; D unresolved. The CDR3 consists of 12 residues. V gave up 2 bases and J gave up 5 bases, with 4 bases separating them. In germline, CDR1 is SGHRS, CDR2 YFSETQ. The CDR3 coding sequence is TGCGCCAGCAGCTTCGTTACCGGGGAGCTGTTTTTT. Its protein product is CASSFVTGELFF.

The chain joins TRBV7-9 to TRBJ2-1, with 7 bases matching TRBD2. V dropped 6 bases and J dropped 2; count of bases not matched to a gene: 7. The CDR3 is made up of 15 amino acids. CDR1 and CDR2 from the germline V gene are SEHNR and FQNEAQ (reference sequence). CDR3 loop: CASSPVSGAYNEQFF. The CDR3 coding sequence is TGTGCCAGCAGTCCGGTAAGCGGGGCCTACAATGAGCAGTTCTTC.

The rearrangement links TRBV4-2 to TRBJ2-7, with D unresolved. V shed 0 bases and J shed 3 bases, with 6 bases lying between them. CDR3 length: 13 residues. Germline-derived CDR1 and CDR2 are LGHNA and YNFKEQ. The CDR3 sequence is CASSQDGYYEQYF. CDR3 in DNA: TGTGCCAGCAGCCAAGATGGCTACTACGAGCAGTACTTC.

This chain joins TRBV19 and TRBJ1-5, with 12 bases identical to TRBD1. In germline, CDR1 is LNHDA, CDR2 SQIVND (reference sequence). The CDR3 has 16 residues. V was pared by 5 bases and J by 8 bases, with 10 bases of the junction left unmatched. In DNA, the CDR3 is TGTGCCAGTAGTTTAATGGGACAGGGGGCGGTTGAGCCCCAGCATTTT. This codes for CASSLMGQGAVEPQHF.

The chain recombines TRBV7-2 with TRBJ1-2; no clear D gene. Germline CDR1 and CDR2: SGHTA and FQGNSA. Trimming shortened V by 2 bases and J by 4 bases, and 14 bases separated the two germline ends. This CDR3 region has 15 residues. The CDR3, as DNA: TGTGCCAGCAGCTTACGGGGATCGGTCTTCTATGGCTACACCTTC. Its translation is CASSLRGSVFYGYTF. Full variable domain (rest looked up from reference TRBV7-2 and TRBJ1-2): GAGVSQSPSNKVTEKGKDVELRCDPISGHTALYWYRQSLGQGLEFLIYFQGNSAPDKSGLPSDRFSAERTGGSVSTLTIQRTQQEDSAVYLCASSLRGSVFYGYTFGSGTRLTVV.

J is TRBJ2-5 and V is TRBV5-5; no definite D call. CDR3 length equals 14 residues. CDR1 is SGHKS and CDR2 is YYEKEE in the germline V gene (reference sequence). V was trimmed by 2 bases and J by 4 bases, leaving 12 bases between them. The DNA of the CDR3 is TGTGCCAGCAGCTTTTACCACTCAGCAGAGACCCAGTACTTC. It translates to CASSFYHSAETQYF.

The genes are TRBV5-5 and TRBJ2-7; TRBD2 aligns across 8 bases. The J segment lost 3 bases and the V segment lost 7 bases, leaving 3 bases of the junction unmatched. Germline V CDR1 and CDR2: SGHKS, YYEKEE (reference sequence). The CDR3 extends over 12 amino acids. The CDR3 loop is CASSGGDYEQYF. The CDR3 bases are TGTGCCAGCTCGGGAGGGGACTACGAGCAGTACTTC.

The table lists this clone with a count of one. V is TRBV9 and J is TRBJ2-3; no reliable D call. CDR1 and CDR2 from the germline V gene are SGDLS and YYNGEE. The CDR3 loop spans 15 amino acids. V lost 6 bases and J 0 bases, leaving 14 bases between the germline ends. In DNA, the CDR3 is TGTGCCAGCACTCCTTTGGGCTTCAGCACAGATACGCAGTATTTT. Its translation: CASTPLGFSTDTQYF.

The gene calls are TRBV5-1 and TRBJ2-7, with a weak D call TRBD1 (5 bases). V lost 3 bases to trimming and J lost 0 bases, with 16 bases between them. CDR1 and CDR2 (germline): SGHRS, YFSETQ. CDR3 size: 16 residues. CDR3 in DNA: TGCGCCAGCAGCTCTGCCGTGGACATTGCCTCCTACGAGCAGTACTTC. Encoded protein: CASSSAVDIASYEQYF.